Listed below are T cell receptor beta chains from one sample, sequenced in a study of T cell clonotyping in hematopoietic cell transplantation. The method was immunoSEQ multiplex PCR; TCRdb's version includes in-frame clones alone and lacks a portion of them. Seen here are 75,000 to 95,000 clones, 90% to 97% observed once, and the top ten hold around 1.5%. Here the sequenced sample was peripheral blood mononuclear cells, taken before stem cell transplant. Receptors were obtained from a woman between 50 and 59 years old with acute myeloid leukemia. Some clones in this sample may be carry-over from other donors' samples. Each CDR3 is given with its conserved first and last residue. The D gene is left open where the match is weak. Size tells how often a clone was seen (once, few, many) or the class of an expanded clone, and some rows leave it out.

TRBV29-1,TRBD1,-,TRBJ1-2,TGCAGCGTTGAAGATCAGGACAGGGCTGTCTATGGCTACACCTTC,CSVEDQDRAVYGYTF
TRBV5-4,-,-,TRBJ2-1,TGTGCCAGCAGCTTGGGCGGGGACCGCTACAATGAGCAGTTCTTC,CASSLGGDRYNEQFF
TRBV4-1,TRBD1,-,TRBJ2-1,TGCGCCAGCAGCCCCTCGGGACAGGGTAACAATGAGCAGTTCTTC,CASSPSGQGNNEQFF
TRBV25-1,-,-,TRBJ1-2,-,CASSVGQYFGYTF
TRBV7-8,TRBD1,-,TRBJ1-4,TGTGCCAGCAGCTATAGGGGGACAGGTCGGGCTAATGAAAAACTGTTTTTT,CASSYRGTGRANEKLFF
TRBV9,-,-,TRBJ1-6,TGTGCCAGCAGCGTAAAGGAGAATTCACCCCTCCACTTT,CASSVKENSPLHF
TRBV5-8,TRBD1,-,TRBJ2-7,TGTGCCAGCAGCGCAAGACAGGGGGCCTACGAGCAGTACTTC,CASSARQGAYEQYF
TRBV29-1,-,-,TRBJ1-1,TGCAGCGTTGATGTAGAGAACACTGAAGCTTTCTTT,CSVDVENTEAFF
TRBV29-1,TRBD1,-,TRBJ1-1,TGCAGCGTCCTAAGACAGGGGCCCAACACTGAAGCTTTCTTT,CSVLRQGPNTEAFF
TRBV7-9,-,-,TRBJ1-1,TGTGCCAGCAGCGCCCAGGGGAACACTGAAGCTTTCTTT,CASSAQGNTEAFF
TRBV7-2,-,-,TRBJ2-2,TGTGCCAGCAGCCGGGACTACACCGGGGAGCTGTTTTTT,CASSRDYTGELFF
TRBV28,TRBD2,-,TRBJ2-7,TGTGCCAGCAGTTCCGGGGGTAGCGGGAGCCACGAGCAGTACTTC,CASSSGGSGSHEQYF
TRBV29-1,-,-,TRBJ1-2,TGCAGCGTTGATCCAGGGGACCTCGGTGGCTACACCTTC,CSVDPGDLGGYTF
TRBV7-2,-,-,TRBJ2-2,TGTGCCAGCAGAAGACAATTAGGGGGAGAGCTGTTTTTT,CASRRQLGGELFF
TRBV30,-,-,TRBJ1-2,TGTGCCTGGAGTGTCTTTTCCCCAGGGCTAAGTGGTGGCTACACCTTC,CAWSVFSPGLSGGYTF
TRBV6-1,-,-,TRBJ1-2,TGTGCCAGCGGAAGGGGCACTAACTATGGCTACACCTTC,CASGRGTNYGYTF
TRBV5-6,TRBD1,-,TRBJ2-3,TGTGCCAGCAGCGAAAGAGGGACAGCACGACGGGATACGCAGTATTTT,CASSERGTARRDTQYF
TRBV7-7,-,-,TRBJ2-2,TGTGCTAGCAGCCCCCGGGACCCACTTCCAACCGGGGAGCTGTTTTTT,CASSPRDPLPTGELFF
TRBV10-1,-,-,TRBJ2-1,TGCGCCAGCAGTGAGTCGGCTGCGGAGGAGGGGCAGTTCTTC,CASSESAAEEGQFF
TRBV27,TRBD1,-,TRBJ1-5,TGTGCCAGCAGTTTTACAGGGGAACAGCCCCAGCATTTT,CASSFTGEQPQHF
TRBV4-2,-,-,TRBJ2-5,TGTGCCAGCAGCTCAAGAGGAGGCGGGGGCTATCAAGAGACCCAGTACTTC,CASSSRGGGGYQETQYF
TRBV19,-,-,TRBJ2-5,TGTGCCAGTAGTTGGACACCTCAAGAGACCCAGTACTTC,CASSWTPQETQYF
TRBV5-1,-,-,TRBJ2-5,TGCGCCAGCAGCAACGTAGGGGAGACCCAGTACTTC,CASSNVGETQYF
TRBV6-4,TRBD1,-,TRBJ1-2,TGTGCCAGCAGTACCGGGACAGGGGGACTCTATGGCTACACCTTC,CASSTGTGGLYGYTF
TRBV29-1,-,-,TRBJ2-7,TGCAGCGCCGCCCAGAAAACCTCCTACGAGCAGTACTTC,CSAAQKTSYEQYF
TRBV6-5,-,few,TRBJ1-1,TGTGCCAGCAGTTACAGGGCGAACGCTTTCTTT,CASSYRANAFF
TRBV9,-,-,TRBJ2-7,TGTGCCAGCAGCCGGGCGGGAAGTGGTTCCTACGAGCAGTACTTC,CASSRAGSGSYEQYF
TRBV7-8,-,-,TRBJ1-2,TGTGCCAGCAGCGTCATTGATGGCTACACCTTC,CASSVIDGYTF
TRBV6-1,TRBD1,once,TRBJ1-2,TGTGCCAGCAGTTCGGGGACAGGCTTCTATGGCTACACCTTC,CASSSGTGFYGYTF
TRBV6-6,-,-,TRBJ2-3,TGTGCCAGCAGTTACTCCGGGGGAGCTCCAGATACGCAGTATTTT,CASSYSGGAPDTQYF
TRBV2,-,-,TRBJ2-3,TGTGCCGGGGAAGACACTAGCACAGATACGCAGTATTTT,CAGEDTSTDTQYF
TRBV28,-,-,TRBJ2-7,TGTGCCAGACGCTACGAGCAGTACTTC,CARRYEQYF
TRBV5-4,TRBD1,once,TRBJ2-7,TGTGCCAGCAGCCCGGACAGGGGGTATGTTGGATCCTACGAGCAGTACTTC,CASSPDRGYVGSYEQYF
TRBV19,-,-,TRBJ1-2,TGTGCCAGTACCCTGGGAGGTACTGGAGCCGGCTACACCTTC,CASTLGGTGAGYTF
TRBV19,TRBD1,-,TRBJ2-3,TGTGCCAGCCGGGGGACAGGAGACACAGATACGCAGTATTTT,CASRGTGDTDTQYF
TRBV5-1,TRBD1,-,TRBJ1-2,TGCGCCAGCAGCTTGGGTAGGGGGCTTGAGCATGGCTACACCTTC,CASSLGRGLEHGYTF
TRBV11-2,TRBD1,-,TRBJ1-3,TGTGCCAGCAGCTTAGCGGGACAGGTTCTCTCTGGAAACACCATATATTTT,CASSLAGQVLSGNTIYF
TRBV5-6,TRBD2,once,TRBJ2-3,TGTGCCAGCAGACCTAGCGGGAGGACTGGGGGCGATACGCAGTATTTT,CASRPSGRTGGDTQYF
TRBV27,-,few,TRBJ1-6,TGTGCCAGCAAGCGTTACGGGGGCCGAAATTCACCCCTCCACTTT,CASKRYGGRNSPLHF
TRBV10-1,-,-,TRBJ1-4,TGCGCCAGCAGTCTCGCCGGGACCGGGGAAAAACTGTTTTTT,CASSLAGTGEKLFF
TRBV5-1,TRBD2,-,TRBJ2-5,TGCGCCAGCAGCTTGTGGTCTAGCGGGGCTCTCTGGGAGACCCAGTACTTC,CASSLWSSGALWETQYF
TRBV5-1,-,-,TRBJ1-4,TGCGCCAGCAGCTTGGACAGCGCTGCTAATGAAAAACTGTTTTTT,CASSLDSAANEKLFF
TRBV5-5,-,-,TRBJ2-3,TGTGCCAGCAGCCCGGCCGTAGATACGCAGTATTTT,CASSPAVDTQYF
TRBV5-6,-,-,TRBJ1-3,TGTGCCAGCAAACCATGGACTGTTAACACCATATATTTT,CASKPWTVNTIYF
TRBV11-2,TRBD2,once,TRBJ2-4,TGTGCCAGCACCCGCACGGGGGGGTTGAACATTCAGTACTTC,CASTRTGGLNIQYF
TRBV28,TRBD2,-,TRBJ2-2,TGTGCCAGCAGTTACCAGCGAGCGGGGGCCGGGGAGCTGTTTTTT,CASSYQRAGAGELFF
TRBV7-9,-,-,TRBJ1-1,TGTGCCAGCAGCCCTTCGGACGCGGACACTGAAGCTTTCTTT,CASSPSDADTEAFF
TRBV5-1,TRBD1,-,TRBJ1-2,TGCGCCAGCAGCTTGACCGGGACAGAAGCCTATGGCTACACCTTC,CASSLTGTEAYGYTF
TRBV7-2,TRBD2,once,TRBJ2-1,TGTGCCAGCAGCTTCCCCTACGGGGGGGCCCTTGAGCAGTTCTTC,CASSFPYGGALEQFF
TRBV30,-,-,TRBJ1-1,TGTGCCTGGAGTGTTGTCAAGGGGAACACTGAAGCTTTCTTT,CAWSVVKGNTEAFF
TRBV5-6,TRBD2,-,TRBJ2-1,TGTGCCAGCAGCTTTAACGGAGCGGGAGCCCTCAACCTCTACAATGAGCAGTTCTTC,CASSFNGAGALNLYNEQFF
TRBV25-1,-,-,TRBJ1-2,TGTGCCAGCAGTGATAGCATAGGCGGGGAGGGGTATTATGGCTACACCTTC,CASSDSIGGEGYYGYTF